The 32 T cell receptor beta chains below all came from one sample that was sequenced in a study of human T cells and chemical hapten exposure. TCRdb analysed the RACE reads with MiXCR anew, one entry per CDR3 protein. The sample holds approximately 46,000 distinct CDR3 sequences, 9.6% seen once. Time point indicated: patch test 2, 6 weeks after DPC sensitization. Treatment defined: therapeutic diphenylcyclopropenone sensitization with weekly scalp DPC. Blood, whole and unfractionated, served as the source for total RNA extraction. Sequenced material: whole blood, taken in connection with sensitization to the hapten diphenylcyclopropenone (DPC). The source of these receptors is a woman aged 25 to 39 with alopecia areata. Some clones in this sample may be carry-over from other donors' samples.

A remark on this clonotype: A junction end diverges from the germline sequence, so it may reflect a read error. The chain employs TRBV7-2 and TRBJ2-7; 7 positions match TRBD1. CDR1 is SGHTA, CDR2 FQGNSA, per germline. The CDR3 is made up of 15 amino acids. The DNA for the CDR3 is TGTGTCAGCAGCGGACACCGGGACAGCTCCTACGAGCAGTACTTC. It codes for CVSSGHRDSSYEQYF.

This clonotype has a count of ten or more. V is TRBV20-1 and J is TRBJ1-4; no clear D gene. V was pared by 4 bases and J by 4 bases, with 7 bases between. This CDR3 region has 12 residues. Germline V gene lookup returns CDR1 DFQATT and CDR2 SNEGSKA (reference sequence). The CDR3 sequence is CSAIGRNEKLFF. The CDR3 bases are TGCAGTGCTATCGGGCGTAATGAAAAACTGTTTTTT.

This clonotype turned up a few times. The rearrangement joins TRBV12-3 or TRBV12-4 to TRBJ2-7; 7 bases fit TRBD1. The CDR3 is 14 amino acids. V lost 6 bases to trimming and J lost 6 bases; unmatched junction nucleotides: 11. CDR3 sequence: CASSSGQRTGEQYF. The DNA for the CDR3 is TGTGCCAGCAGCTCGGGACAGCGGACGGGCGAGCAGTACTTC.

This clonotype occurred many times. CDR3 DNA: TGCGCCAGCAGCCGGTTCCCGGGACAGGCCCTCTCTGGGGCCAACGTCCTGACTTTC. Translating gives CASSRFPGQALSGANVLTF. This chain uses TRBV4-1 with TRBJ2-6; 8 nucleotides line up with TRBD1. With V trimmed by 4 bases and J by 0 bases, 11 bases remained unmatched. CDR1 is MGHRA and CDR2 is YSYEKL in the germline V gene. The CDR3 sequence is 19 residues long.

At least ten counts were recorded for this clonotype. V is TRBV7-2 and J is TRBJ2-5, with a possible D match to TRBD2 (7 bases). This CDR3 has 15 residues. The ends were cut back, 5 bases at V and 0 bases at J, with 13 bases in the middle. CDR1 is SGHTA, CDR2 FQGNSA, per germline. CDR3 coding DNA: TGTGCCAGCAGCCGCAGGGGAGGGGACCAAGAGACCCAGTACTTC. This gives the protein CASSRRGGDQETQYF.

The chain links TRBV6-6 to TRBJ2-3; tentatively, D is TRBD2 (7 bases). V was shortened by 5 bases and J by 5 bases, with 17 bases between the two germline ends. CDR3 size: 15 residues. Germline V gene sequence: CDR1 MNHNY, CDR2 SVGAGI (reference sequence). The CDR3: CASSPLAGAIDTQYF. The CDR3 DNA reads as TGTGCCAGCAGTCCTCTGGCGGGGGCAATAGATACGCAGTATTTT.

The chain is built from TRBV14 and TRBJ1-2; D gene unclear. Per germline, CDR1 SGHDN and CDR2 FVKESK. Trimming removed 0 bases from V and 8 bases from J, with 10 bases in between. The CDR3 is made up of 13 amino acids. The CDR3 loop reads CASSQDFLRGYTF. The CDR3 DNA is TGTGCCAGCAGCCAAGATTTCCTGCGGGGCTACACCTTC.

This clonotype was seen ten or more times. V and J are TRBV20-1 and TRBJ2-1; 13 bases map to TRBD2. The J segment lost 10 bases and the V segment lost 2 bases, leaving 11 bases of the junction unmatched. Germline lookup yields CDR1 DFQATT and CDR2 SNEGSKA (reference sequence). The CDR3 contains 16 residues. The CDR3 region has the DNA TGCAGTGCTAGATCCTGGCAGACTAGCGGGGGGCCGGAGCAGTTCTTC. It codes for CSARSWQTSGGPEQFF.

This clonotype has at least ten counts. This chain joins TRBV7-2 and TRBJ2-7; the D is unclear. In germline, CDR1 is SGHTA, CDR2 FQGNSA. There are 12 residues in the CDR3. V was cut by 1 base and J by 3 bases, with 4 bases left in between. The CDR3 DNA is TGTGCCAGCAGCTTAGTACGCTACGAGCAGTACTTC. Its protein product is CASSLVRYEQYF.

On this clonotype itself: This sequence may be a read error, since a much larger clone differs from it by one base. CDR3 amino acids: CASSLTRSYGYTF. CDR3 DNA sequence: TGTGCCAGCAGTCTGACAAGGTCCTATGGCTACACCTTC. The rearrangement links TRBV27 to TRBJ1-2; D gene ambiguous. V dropped 5 bases and J dropped 4 bases, with 11 bases sitting between them. The CDR3 contains 13 residues. Germline lookup yields CDR1 MNHEY and CDR2 SMNVEV (reference sequence).

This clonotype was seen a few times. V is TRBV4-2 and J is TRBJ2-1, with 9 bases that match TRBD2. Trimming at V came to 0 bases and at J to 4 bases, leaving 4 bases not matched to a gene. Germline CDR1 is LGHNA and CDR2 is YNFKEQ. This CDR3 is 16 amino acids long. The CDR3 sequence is CASSQDPAGGYNEQFF. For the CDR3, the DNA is TGTGCCAGCAGCCAAGACCCAGCGGGGGGTTACAATGAGCAGTTCTTC.

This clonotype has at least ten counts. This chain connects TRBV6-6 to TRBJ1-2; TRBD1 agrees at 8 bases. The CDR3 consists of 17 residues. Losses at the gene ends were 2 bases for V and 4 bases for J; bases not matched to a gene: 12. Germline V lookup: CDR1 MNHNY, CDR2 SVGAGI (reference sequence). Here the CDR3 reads CASSYLQGAKFGYGYTF. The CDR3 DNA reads TGTGCCAGCAGTTACCTGCAGGGGGCGAAATTCGGCTATGGCTACACCTTC.

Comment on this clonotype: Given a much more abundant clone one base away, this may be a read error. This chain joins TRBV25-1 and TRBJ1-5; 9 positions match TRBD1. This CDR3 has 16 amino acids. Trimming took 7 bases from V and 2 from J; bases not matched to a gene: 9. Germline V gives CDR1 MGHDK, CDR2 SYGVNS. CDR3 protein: CASTANRGPGNQPQHF. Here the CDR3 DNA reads TGTGCCAGCACTGCAAACAGGGGGCCGGGCAATCAGCCCCAGCATTTT.

CDR3 loop: CASSQDRGITGELFF. The DNA of the CDR3 is TGTGCCAGCAGCCAAGATCGGGGGATCACCGGGGAGCTGTTTTTT. This sequence joins TRBV4-2 and TRBJ2-2; possibly TRBD2 for D (6 bases). Germline V lookup: CDR1 LGHNA, CDR2 YNFKEQ. Trimming shortened V by 0 bases and J by 4 bases, and 9 bases separated the two germline ends. The CDR3 contains 15 residues.

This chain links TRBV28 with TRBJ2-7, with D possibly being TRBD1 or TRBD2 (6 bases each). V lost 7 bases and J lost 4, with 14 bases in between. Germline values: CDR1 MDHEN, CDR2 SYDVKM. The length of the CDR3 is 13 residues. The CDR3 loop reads CASTTGAQYEQYF. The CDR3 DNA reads TGTGCCAGCACCACGGGGGCGCAGTACGAGCAGTACTTC.

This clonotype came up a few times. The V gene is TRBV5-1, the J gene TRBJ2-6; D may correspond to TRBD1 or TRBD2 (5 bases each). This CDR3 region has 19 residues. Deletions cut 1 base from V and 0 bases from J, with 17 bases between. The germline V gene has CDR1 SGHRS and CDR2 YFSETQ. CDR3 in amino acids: CASSLLRWMGDSGANVLTF. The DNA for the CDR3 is TGCGCCAGCAGCTTGTTGCGCTGGATGGGGGACTCTGGGGCCAACGTCCTGACTTTC.

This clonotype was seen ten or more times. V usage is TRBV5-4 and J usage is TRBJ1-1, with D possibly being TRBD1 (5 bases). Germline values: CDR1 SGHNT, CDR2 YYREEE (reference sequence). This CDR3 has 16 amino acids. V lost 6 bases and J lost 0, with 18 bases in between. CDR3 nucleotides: TGTGCCAGCACCACAATAACGGGACGGGTGAACACTGAAGCTTTCTTT. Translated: CASTTITGRVNTEAFF.

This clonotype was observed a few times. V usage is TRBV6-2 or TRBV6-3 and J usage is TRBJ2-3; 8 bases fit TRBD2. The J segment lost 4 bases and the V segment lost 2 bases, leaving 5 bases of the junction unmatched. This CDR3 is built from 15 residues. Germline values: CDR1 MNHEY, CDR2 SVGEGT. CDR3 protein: CASSYVGGAADTQYF. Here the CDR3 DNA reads TGTGCCAGCAGTTACGTCGGGGGGGCCGCAGATACGCAGTATTTT.

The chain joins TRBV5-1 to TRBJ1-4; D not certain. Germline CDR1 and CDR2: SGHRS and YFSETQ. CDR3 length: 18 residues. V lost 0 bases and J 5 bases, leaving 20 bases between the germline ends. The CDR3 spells CASSLAPIGVEGNEKLFF. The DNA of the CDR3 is TGCGCCAGCAGCTTGGCCCCTATCGGTGTCGAGGGCAATGAAAAACTGTTTTTT.

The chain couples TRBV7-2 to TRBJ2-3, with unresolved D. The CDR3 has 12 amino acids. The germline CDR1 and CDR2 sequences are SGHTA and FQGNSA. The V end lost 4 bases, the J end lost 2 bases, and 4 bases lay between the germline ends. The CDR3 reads CASSSYTDTQYF. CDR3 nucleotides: TGTGCCAGCAGCTCGTACACAGATACGCAGTATTTT.

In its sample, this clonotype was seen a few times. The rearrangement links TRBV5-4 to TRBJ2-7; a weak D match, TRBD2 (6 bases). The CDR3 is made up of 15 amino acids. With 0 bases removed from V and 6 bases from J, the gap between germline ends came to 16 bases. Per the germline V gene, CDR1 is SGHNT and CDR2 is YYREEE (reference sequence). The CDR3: CASSLGSGRGSEQYF. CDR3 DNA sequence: TGTGCCAGCAGCTTGGGATCGGGGCGGGGATCCGAGCAGTACTTC.

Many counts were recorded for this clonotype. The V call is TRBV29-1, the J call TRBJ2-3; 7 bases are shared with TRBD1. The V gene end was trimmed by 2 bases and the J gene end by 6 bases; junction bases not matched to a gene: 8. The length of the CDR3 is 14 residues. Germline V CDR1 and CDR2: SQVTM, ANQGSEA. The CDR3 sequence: CSVEPSDRPDTQYF. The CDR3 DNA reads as TGCAGCGTTGAACCATCGGACAGGCCCGATACGCAGTATTTT.

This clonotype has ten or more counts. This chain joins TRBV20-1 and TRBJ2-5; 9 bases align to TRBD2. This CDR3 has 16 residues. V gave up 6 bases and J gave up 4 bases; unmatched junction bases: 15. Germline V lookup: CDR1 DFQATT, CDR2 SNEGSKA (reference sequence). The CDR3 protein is CSAQWGGSGGLETQYF. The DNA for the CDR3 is TGCAGTGCCCAGTGGGGCGGTAGCGGGGGTCTAGAGACCCAGTACTTC.

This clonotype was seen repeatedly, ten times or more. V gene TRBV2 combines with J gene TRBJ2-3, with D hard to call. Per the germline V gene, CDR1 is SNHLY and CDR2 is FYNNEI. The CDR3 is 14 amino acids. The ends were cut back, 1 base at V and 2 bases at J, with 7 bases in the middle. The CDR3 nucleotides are TGTGCCAGCAGTGAAGGGCCCCACACAGATACGCAGTATTTT. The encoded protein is CASSEGPHTDTQYF.

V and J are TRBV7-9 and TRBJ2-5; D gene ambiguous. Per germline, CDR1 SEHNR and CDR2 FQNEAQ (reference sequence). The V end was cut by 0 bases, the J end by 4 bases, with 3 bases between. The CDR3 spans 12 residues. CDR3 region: CASSLAGETQYF. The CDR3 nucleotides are TGTGCCAGCAGCTTAGCGGGAGAGACCCAGTACTTC.

Written as DNA, the CDR3 is TGTGCCAGCAGCCTCCTGACAGAGAGCAATCGAGAGACCCAGTACTTC. Translating it yields CASSLLTESNRETQYF. The rearrangement links TRBV14 to TRBJ2-5, with D maybe TRBD1 (5 bases). Trimming took 4 bases from V and 4 from J, leaving 19 bases between them. This CDR3 is 16 amino acids long. CDR1 SGHDN and CDR2 FVKESK come from the germline V gene.

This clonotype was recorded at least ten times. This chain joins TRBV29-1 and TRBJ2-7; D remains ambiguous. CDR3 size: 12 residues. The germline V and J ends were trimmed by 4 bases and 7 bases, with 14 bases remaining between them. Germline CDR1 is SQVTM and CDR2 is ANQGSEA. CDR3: CSVVAGYGEQYF. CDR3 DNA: TGCAGCGTTGTCGCAGGTTACGGGGAGCAGTACTTC.

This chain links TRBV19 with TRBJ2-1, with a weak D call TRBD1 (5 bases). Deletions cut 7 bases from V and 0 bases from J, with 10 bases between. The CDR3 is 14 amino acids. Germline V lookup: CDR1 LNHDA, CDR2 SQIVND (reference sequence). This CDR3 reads CASTSDSSYNEQFF. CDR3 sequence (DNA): TGTGCCAGTACCTCTGACAGCTCCTACAATGAGCAGTTCTTC.

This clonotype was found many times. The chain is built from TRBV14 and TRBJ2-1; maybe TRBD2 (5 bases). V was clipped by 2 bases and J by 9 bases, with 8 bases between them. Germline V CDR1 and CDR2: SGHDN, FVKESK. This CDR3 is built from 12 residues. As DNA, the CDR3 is TGTGCCAGCAGCCAAACCGGGATTGAGCAGTTCTTC. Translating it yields CASSQTGIEQFF.

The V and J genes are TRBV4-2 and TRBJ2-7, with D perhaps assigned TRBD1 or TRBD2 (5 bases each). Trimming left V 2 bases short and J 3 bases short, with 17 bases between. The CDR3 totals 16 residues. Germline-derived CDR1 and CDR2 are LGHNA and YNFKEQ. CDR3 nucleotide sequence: TGTGCCAGCAGCCAACGACCTGGGGACGGACACTACGAGCAGTACTTC. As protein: CASSQRPGDGHYEQYF.

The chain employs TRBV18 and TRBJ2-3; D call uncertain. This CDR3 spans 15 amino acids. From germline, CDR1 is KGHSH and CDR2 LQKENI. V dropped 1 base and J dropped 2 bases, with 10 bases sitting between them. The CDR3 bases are TGTGCCAGCTCACCACTGGGTCCCCCCACAGATACGCAGTATTTT. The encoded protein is CASSPLGPPTDTQYF.

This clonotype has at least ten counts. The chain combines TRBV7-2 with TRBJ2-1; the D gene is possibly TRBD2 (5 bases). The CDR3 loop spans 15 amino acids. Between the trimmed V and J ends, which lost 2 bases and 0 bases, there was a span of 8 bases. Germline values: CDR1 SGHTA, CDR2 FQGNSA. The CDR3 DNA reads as TGTGCCAGCAGCTTAACTAGTTTCTCCTACAATGAGCAGTTCTTC. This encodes CASSLTSFSYNEQFF.